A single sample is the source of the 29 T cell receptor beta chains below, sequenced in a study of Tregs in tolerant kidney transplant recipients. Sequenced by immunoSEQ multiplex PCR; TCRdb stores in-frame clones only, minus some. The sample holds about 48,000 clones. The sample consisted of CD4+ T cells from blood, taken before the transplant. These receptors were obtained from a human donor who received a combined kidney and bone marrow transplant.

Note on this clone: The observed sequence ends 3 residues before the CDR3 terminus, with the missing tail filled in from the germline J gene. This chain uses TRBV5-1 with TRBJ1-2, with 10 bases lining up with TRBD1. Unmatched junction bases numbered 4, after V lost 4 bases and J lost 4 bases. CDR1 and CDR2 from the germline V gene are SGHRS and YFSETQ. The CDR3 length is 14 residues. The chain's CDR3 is CASSQGQGPYGYTF. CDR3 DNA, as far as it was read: TGCGCCAGCAGCCAGGGACAGGGGCCCTATGGC.

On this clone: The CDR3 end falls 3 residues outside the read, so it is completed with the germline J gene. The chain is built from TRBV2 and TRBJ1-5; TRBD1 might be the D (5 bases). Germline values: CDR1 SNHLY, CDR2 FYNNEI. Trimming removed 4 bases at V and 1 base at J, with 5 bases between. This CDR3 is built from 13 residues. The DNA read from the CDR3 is TGTGCCAGCAGTGGACAGAGCAATCAGCCC. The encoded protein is CASSGQSNQP. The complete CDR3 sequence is CASSGQSNQPQHF.

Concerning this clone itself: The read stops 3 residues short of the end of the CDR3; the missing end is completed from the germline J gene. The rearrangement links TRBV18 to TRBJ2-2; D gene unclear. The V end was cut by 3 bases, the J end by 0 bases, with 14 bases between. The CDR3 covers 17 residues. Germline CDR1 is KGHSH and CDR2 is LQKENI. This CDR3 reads CASSPLSRGPNTGELFF. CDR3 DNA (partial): TGTGCCAGCTCACCTCTATCTCGCGGCCCGAACACCGGGGAG.

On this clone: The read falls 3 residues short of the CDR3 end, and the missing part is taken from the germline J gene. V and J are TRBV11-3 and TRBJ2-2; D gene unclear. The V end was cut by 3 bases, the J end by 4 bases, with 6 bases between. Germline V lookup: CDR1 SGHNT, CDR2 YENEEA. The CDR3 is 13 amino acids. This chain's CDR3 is CASSFQSTGELFF. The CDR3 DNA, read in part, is TGTGCCAGCAGCTTCCAATCCACCGGGGAG.

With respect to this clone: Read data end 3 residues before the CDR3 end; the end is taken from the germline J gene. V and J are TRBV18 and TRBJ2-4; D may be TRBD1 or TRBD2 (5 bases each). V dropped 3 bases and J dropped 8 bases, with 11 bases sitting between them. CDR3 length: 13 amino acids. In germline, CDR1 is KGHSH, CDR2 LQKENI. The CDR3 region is CASSPGRGDIQYF. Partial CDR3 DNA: TGTGCCAGCTCACCGGGAAGGGGAGACATT.

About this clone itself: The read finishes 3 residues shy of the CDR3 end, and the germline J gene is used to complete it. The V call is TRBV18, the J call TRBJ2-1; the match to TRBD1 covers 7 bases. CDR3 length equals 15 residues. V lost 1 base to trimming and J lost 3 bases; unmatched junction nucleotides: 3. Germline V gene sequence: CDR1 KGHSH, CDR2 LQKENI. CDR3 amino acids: CASSPRDRNYNEQFF. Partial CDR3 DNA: TGTGCCAGCTCACCACGGGACAGAAACTACAATGAG.

CDR3 DNA, as far as it was read: TGTGCCAGTAGCGCAAGGGGCAACTATGGC. Its translation is CASSARGNYG. The entire CDR3 reads CASSARGNYGYTF. V and J are TRBV19 and TRBJ1-2, with D perhaps matching TRBD1 (5 bases). Sequencing ends 3 residues short of the CDR3 end; the germline J gene provides the rest. The V gene lost 6 bases and the J gene lost 2 bases, with 10 bases spanning the gap. CDR1 and CDR2 from the germline V gene are LNHDA and SQIVND (reference sequence). The CDR3 covers 13 residues. Variable domain in full (rest from reference TRBV19 and TRBJ1-2): DGGITQSPKYLFRKEGQNVTLSCEQNLNHDAMYWYRQDPGQGLRLIYYSQIVNDFQKGDIAEGYSVSREKKESFPLTVTSAQKNPTAFYLCASSARGNYGYTFGSGTRLTVV.

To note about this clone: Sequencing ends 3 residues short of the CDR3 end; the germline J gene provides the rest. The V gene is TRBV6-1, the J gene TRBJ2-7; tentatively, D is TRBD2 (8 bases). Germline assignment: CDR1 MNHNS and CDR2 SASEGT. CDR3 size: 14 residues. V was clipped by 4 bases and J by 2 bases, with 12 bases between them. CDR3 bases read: TGTGCCAGCAGTGTAGCGGGACAGCCCTACGAG. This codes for CASSVAGQPYE. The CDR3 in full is CASSVAGQPYEQYF.

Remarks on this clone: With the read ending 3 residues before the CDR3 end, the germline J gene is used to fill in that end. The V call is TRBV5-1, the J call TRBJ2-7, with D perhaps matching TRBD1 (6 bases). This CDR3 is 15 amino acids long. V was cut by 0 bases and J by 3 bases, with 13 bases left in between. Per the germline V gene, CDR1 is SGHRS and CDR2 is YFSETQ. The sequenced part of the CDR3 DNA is TGCGCCAGCAGCTTGGTTGCGACAGGCTTCTACGAG. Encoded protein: CASSLVATGFYE. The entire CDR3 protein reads CASSLVATGFYEQYF.

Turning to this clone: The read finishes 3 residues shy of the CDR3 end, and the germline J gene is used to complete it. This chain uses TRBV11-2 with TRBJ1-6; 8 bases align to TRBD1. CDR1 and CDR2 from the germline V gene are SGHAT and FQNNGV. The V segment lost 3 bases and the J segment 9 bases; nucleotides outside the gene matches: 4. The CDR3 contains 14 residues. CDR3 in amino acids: CASSFRTGSSPLHF. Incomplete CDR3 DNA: TGTGCCAGCAGCTTTAGGACAGGGAGTTCACCC.

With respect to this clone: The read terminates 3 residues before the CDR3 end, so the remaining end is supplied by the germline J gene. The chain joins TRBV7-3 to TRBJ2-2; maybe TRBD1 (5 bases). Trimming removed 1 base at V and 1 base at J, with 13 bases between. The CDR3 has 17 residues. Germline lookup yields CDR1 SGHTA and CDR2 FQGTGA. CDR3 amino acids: CASSLMPAQGNTGELFF. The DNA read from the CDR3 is TGTGCCAGCAGCTTAATGCCCGCCCAGGGGAACACCGGGGAG. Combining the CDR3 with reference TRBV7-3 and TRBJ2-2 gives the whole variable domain GAGVSQTPSNKVTEKGKYVELRCDPISGHTALYWYRQSLGQGPEFLIYFQGTGAADDSGLPNDRFFAVRPEGSVSTLKIQRTERGDSAVYLCASSLMPAQGNTGELFFGEGSRLTVL.

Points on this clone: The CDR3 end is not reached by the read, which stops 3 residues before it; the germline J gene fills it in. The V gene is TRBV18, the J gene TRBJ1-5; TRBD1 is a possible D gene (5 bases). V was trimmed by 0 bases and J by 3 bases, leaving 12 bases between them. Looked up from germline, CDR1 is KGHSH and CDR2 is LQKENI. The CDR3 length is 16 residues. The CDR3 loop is CASSPPGGEFNQPQHF. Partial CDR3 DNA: TGTGCCAGCTCACCACCGGGAGGGGAGTTCAATCAGCCC.

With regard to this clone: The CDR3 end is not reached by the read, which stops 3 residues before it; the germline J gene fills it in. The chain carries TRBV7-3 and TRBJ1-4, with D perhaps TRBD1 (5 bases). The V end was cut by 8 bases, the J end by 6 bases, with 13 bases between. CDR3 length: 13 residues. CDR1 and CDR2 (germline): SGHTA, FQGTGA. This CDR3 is CASSAGLHEKLFF. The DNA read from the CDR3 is TGTGCCAGCTCGGCAGGGCTGCATGAAAAA.

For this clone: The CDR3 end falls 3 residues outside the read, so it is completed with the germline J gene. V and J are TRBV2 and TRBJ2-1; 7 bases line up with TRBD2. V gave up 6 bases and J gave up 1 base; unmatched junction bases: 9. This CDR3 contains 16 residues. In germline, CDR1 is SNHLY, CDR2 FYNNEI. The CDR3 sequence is CASRASGEASYNEQFF. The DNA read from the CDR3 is TGTGCCAGCAGAGCAAGCGGGGAGGCTTCCTACAATGAG.

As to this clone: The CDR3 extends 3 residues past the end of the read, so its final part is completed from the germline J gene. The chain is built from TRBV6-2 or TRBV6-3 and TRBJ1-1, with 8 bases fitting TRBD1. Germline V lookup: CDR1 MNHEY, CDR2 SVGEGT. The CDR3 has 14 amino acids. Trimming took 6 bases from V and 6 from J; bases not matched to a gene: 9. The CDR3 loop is CASRPGQAAAEAFF. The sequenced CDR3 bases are TGTGCCAGCAGGCCGGGACAGGCGGCGGCTGAA.

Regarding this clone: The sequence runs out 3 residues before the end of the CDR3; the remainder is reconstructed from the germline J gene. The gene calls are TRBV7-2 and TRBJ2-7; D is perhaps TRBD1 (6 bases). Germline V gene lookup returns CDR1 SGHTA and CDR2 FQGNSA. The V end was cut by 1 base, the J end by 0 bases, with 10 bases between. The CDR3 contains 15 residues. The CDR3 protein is CASSLVGRGSYEQYF. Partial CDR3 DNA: TGTGCCAGCAGCTTAGTGGGCAGGGGCTCCTACGAG.

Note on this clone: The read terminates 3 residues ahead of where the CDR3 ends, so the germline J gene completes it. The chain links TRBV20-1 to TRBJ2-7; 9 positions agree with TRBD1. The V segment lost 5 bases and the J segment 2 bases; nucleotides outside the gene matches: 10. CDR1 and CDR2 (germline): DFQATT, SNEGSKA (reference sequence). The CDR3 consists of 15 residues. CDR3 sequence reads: CSAARGDRVPYEQYF. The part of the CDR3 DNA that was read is TGCAGTGCTGCGAGGGGGGACAGGGTCCCCTACGAG.

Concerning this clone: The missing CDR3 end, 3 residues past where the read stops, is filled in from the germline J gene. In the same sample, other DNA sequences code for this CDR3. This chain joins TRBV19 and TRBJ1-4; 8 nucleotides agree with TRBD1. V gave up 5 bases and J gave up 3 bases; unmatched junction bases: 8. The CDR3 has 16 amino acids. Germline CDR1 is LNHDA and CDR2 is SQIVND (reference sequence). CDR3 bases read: TGTGCCAGTAGTCATGAGCAGGGGGCGGCTAATGAAAAA. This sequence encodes CASSHEQGAANEK. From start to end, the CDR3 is CASSHEQGAANEKLFF.

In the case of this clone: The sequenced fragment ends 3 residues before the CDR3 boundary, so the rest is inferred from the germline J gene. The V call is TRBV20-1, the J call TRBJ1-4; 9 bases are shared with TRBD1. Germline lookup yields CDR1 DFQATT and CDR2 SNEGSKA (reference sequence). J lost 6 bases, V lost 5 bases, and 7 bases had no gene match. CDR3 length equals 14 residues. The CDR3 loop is CSAGAGQGDEKLFF. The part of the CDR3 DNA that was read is TGCAGTGCTGGAGCGGGACAGGGCGATGAAAAA.

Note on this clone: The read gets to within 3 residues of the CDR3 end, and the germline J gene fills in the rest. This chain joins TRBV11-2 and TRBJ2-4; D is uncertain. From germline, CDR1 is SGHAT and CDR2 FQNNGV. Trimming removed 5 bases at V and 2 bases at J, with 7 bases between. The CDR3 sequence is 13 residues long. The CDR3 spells CASSHPPKNIQYF. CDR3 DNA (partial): TGTGCCAGCAGCCATCCCCCCAAAAACATT. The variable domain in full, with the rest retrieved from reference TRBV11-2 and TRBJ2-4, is EAGVAQSPRYKIIEKRQSVAFWCNPISGHATLYWYQQILGQGPKLLIQFQNNGVVDDSQLPKDRFSAERLKGVDSTLKIQPAKLEDSAVYLCASSHPPKNIQYFGAGTRLSVL.

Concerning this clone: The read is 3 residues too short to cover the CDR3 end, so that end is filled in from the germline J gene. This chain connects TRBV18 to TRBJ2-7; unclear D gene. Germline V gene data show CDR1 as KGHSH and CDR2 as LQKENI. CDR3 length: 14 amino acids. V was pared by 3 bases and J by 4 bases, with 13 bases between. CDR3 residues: CASSPEPTLYEQYF. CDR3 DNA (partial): TGTGCCAGCTCACCCGAGCCCACCCTTTACGAG.

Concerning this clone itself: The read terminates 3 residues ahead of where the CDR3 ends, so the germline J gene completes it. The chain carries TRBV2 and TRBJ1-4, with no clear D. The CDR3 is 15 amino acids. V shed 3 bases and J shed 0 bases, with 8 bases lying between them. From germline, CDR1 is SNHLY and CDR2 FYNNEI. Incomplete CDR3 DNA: TGTGCCAGCAGTGACCGAGGGTCAACTAATGAAAAA. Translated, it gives CASSDRGSTNEK. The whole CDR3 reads CASSDRGSTNEKLFF.

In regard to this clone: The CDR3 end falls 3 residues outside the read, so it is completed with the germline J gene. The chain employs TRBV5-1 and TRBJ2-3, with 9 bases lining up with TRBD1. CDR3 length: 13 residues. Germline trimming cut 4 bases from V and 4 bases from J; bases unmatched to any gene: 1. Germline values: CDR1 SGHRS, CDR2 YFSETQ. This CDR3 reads CASSGQGSDTQYF. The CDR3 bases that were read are TGCGCCAGCAGCGGACAGGGGTCAGATACG.

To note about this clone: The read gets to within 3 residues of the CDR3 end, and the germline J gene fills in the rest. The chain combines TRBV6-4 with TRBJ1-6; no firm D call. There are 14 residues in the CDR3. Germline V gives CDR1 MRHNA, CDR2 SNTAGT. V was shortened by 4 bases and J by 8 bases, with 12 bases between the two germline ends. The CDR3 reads CASSVEGFDSPLHF. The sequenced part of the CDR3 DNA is TGTGCCAGCAGTGTGGAAGGGTTTGATTCACCC.

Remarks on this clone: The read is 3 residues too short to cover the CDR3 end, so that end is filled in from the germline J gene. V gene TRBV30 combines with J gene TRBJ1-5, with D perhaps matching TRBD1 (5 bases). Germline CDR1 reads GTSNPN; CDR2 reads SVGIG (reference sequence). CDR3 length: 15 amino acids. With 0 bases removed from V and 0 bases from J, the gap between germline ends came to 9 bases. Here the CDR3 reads CAWSVGGYSNQPQHF. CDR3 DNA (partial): TGTGCCTGGAGTGTGGGGGGGTATAGCAATCAGCCC. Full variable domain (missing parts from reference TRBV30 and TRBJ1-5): SQTIHQWPATLVQPVGSPLSLECTVEGTSNPNLYWYRQAAGRGLQLLFYSVGIGQISSEVPQNLSASRPQDRQFILSSKKLLLSDSGFYLCAWSVGGYSNQPQHFGDGTRLSIL.

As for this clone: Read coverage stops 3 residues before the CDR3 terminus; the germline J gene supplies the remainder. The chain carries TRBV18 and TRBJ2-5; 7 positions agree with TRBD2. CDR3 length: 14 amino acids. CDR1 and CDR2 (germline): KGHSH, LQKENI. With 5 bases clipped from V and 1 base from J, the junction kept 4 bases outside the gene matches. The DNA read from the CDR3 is TGTGCCAGCTCAGGGGCGGGGGTCCAAGAGACC. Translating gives CASSGAGVQET. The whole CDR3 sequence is CASSGAGVQETQYF.

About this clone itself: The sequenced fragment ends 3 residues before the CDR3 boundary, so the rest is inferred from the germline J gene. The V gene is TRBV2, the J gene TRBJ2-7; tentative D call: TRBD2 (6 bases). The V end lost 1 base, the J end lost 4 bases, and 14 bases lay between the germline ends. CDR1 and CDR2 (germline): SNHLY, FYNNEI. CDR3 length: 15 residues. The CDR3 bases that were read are TGTGCCAGCAGTGAAGACCTCTTAGCGGCTTACGAG. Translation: CASSEDLLAAYE. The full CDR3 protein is CASSEDLLAAYEQYF.

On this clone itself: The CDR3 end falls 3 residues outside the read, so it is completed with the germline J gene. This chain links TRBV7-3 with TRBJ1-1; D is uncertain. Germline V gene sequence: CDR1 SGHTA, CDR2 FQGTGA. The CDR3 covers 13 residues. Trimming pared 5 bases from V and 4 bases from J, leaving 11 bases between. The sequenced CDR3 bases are TGTGCCAGCAGCCGAGCAGCGTTCACTGAA. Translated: CASSRAAFTE. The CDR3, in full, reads CASSRAAFTEAFF.

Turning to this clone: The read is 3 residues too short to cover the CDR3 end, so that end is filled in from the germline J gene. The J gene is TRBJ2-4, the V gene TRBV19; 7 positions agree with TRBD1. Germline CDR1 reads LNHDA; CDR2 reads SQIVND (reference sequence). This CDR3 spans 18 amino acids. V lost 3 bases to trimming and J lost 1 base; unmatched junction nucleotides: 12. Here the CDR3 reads CASSIKNEGAGAKNIQYF. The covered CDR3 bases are TGTGCCAGTAGTATTAAGAACGAGGGGGCTGGGGCCAAAAACATT.